This T cell receptor (beta chain) was found in a study of blood T cells in healthy people across ages. This CDR3 comprises 12 residues. Trimming stripped 2 bases from V and 9 bases from J, with 11 bases between. Germline lookup yields CDR1 MNHNS and CDR2 SASEGT. Next came a second PCR, run for about 7 to 12 cycles, which used a sample-barcoded 5' primer along with a J-beta primer mix. TCRdb recomputed calls from the 5' RACE reads with MiXCR, one row per CDR3 protein. The top ten hold under 4.5% of the sample, which has around 500,000 distinct CDR3 sequences, around a quarter seen once. Separately, the same data were catalogued under a study of T cells of mothers and their children. That study adds: For each mother, over 8 million TCR beta CDR3 reads were obtained, and for each child, roughly 3.3 million.

V is TRBV6-1 and J is TRBJ2-7; possibly TRBD2 for D (5 bases). The sample consisted of blood. The receptor was isolated from a boy aged 2-15 years in good health. In DNA form, the CDR3 reads TGTGCCAGCAGTGAATCCGGGGATTTGCAGTACTTC. It translates to CASSESGDLQYF.